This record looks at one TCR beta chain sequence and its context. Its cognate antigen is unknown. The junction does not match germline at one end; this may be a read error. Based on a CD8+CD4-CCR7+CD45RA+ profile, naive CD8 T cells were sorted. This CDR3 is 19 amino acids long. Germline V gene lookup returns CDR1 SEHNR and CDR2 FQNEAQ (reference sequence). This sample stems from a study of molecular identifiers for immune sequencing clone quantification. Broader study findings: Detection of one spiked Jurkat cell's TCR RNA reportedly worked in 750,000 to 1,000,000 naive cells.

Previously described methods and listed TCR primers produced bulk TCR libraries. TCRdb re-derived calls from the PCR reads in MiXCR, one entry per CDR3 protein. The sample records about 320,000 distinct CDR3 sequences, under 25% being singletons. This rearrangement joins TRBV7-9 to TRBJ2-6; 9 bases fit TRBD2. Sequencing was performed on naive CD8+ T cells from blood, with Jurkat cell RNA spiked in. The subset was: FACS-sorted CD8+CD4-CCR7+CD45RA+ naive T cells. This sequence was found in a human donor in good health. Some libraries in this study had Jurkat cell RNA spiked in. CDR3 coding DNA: TGTGCCAGCAGCTTAACGGCTAGCGGGGCCTACTCTGGGGCCAACGTCCTGGCTTTC. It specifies CASSLTASGAYSGANVLAF.